Sequencing of this T cell receptor beta chain was carried out in a study of beta chain features in type 1 diabetes. General study findings and limits: Patients' naive, central memory and regulatory TCRB repertoires appeared more alike than those of healthy donors. Patients with Type 1 diabetes showed moderately but significantly shorter TCRB CDR3s in all four CD4+ subsets. Whether TCRB rearrangement is influenced by HLA type was left unresolved in this analysis.

Stem cell-like memory, regulatory, central memory and naive CD4+ cells were sorted via CD45RO/CCR7/CD25/CD127/CD95/CD27. CDR3 length: 13 amino acids. The germline gives CDR1 SGHTA, CDR2 FQGTGA. Trimming took off 2 bases at V and 5 bases at J, with 10 bases between the two ends. For this clone: Its target is not known.

The authors reverse transcribed all of the isolated RNA, so sequencing captured expressed TCRB transcripts. The data were produced by immunoSEQ multiplex PCR, yet TCRdb's version contains in-frame clones alone and is incomplete. The repertoire holds under 900,000 clones, with roughly 17% as singletons. What was sequenced was naive CD4+ T cells from blood. The origin of this receptor is a woman under 30 in good health. This rearrangement joins TRBV7-3 to TRBJ2-7, with D tentatively TRBD1 or TRBD2 (6 bases each). The CDR3 region has the DNA TGTGCCAGCAGCTTAGGAAGGGGGGACGAGCAGTACTTC. This encodes CASSLGRGDEQYF.